This T cell receptor (beta chain) stems from a study of T cell responses to AZD1222 COVID-19 vaccine. Libraries were prepared by immunoSEQ multiplex PCR; TCRdb keeps only in-frame clonotypes and omits some of them. The sample shows under 40,000 clones, about 89% of them seen only once. Broader study findings: Spike-wide vaccine-associated CD4 TCRs dominated at 160-218 and 743-854. Most donors were white British and more were female, and clonal diversity was possibly underestimated.

Details on this clone: As yet, its antigen is unknown.

This sequence was found in an adult in good health. The input for sequencing was peripheral blood, taken on day 0 of AZD1222 vaccination.

CDR3 nucleotides: TGTGCCAGCAGCCTGCGAGAGGGTCTCGACGAGCAGTACTTC. Protein: CASSLREGLDEQYF. The chain has TRBV6-5 and TRBJ2-7, with D possibly matching TRBD2 (5 bases). The CDR3 length is 14 residues. Germline V gene lookup returns CDR1 MNHEY and CDR2 SVGAGI. V lost 6 bases and J 5 bases, leaving 17 bases between the germline ends.